Sequencing of this T cell receptor (beta chain) was carried out in a study of response to subunit inactivated influenza vaccine. Regarding the study as a whole: New T cells are recruited in small numbers by each seasonal influenza vaccination, according to the authors' suggestion.

Each CDR3 protein gets one entry after TCRdb re-called the RT-PCR reads with MiXCR. The table has hundreds of thousands of distinct CDR3 sequences, approximately 17% seen once. This clonotype was counted many times. Its antigen is as yet unknown. This CDR3 contains 21 residues. V was pared by 4 bases and J by 0 bases, with 19 bases of the junction left unmatched. Per germline, CDR1 MNHEY and CDR2 SVGEGT. The chain recombines TRBV6-2 or TRBV6-3 with TRBJ2-3; TRBD2 matches 10 bases. This specimen consisted of PBMCs from blood, obtained more than 4 days after vaccination. This receptor was identified in a man over 45 who received an inactivated influenza vaccine. The CDR3 DNA follows: TGTGCCAGCAGTTCTCCGGGCAGGGTGACACTAGCGGGACGAAGCACAGATACGCAGTATTTT. Translating it yields CASSSPGRVTLAGRSTDTQYF.